Listed below are T cell receptor beta chains from one sample, sequenced in a study of blood T cell repertoires in COVID-19. Assay used: immunoSEQ multiplex PCR; TCRdb lists only in-frame clones, some missing. The sample shows about 170,000 clones, about 83% of them seen only once. The sequenced material came from peripheral blood. The origin of the receptors is a woman older than 75 with COVID-19, enrolled during active disease. CDR3s include the opening cysteine and the closing phenylalanine or tryptophan. Each record gives: D gene, V gene, CDR3 length, clone size, J gene, CDR3 DNA, CDR3 protein. A D gene is named only where the DNA matches it firmly. A row's size may be missing; if present it is once, few, many or a size class.

-,TRBV28,15,-,TRBJ2-7,TGTGCCAGCAGTTTAGGCGGGGAGATGGGGTACGAGCAGTACTTC,CASSLGGEMGYEQYF
TRBD2,TRBV6-5,15,-,TRBJ2-1,TGTGCCAGCAGTACCCGACTAGCGGACTACAATGAGCAGTTCTTC,CASSTRLADYNEQFF
TRBD1,TRBV18,15,-,TRBJ2-2,TGTGCCAGCTCAATCCACAGGGGCGATACCGGGGAGCTGTTTTTT,CASSIHRGDTGELFF
TRBD2,TRBV15,15,-,TRBJ2-1,TGTGCCACCAGCAGACCGGGACTAGCCTTAAATGAGCAGTTCTTC,CATSRPGLALNEQFF
-,TRBV6-1,14,-,TRBJ2-5,TGTGCCAGCAGTGAAAATCCGGACCAAGAGACCCAGTACTTC,CASSENPDQETQYF
TRBD1,TRBV27,15,few,TRBJ1-1,TGTGCCAGCAGTACCCCTCAATCAGGGGGCGTTGAAGCTTTCTTT,CASSTPQSGGVEAFF
-,TRBV6-2/TRBV6-3,14,-,TRBJ2-5,TGTGCCAGCAGTTATAGCACGTACCAAGAGACCCAGTACTTC,CASSYSTYQETQYF
TRBD1,TRBV6-2/TRBV6-3,14,-,TRBJ2-4,TGTGCCAGCAGTCCGGACAGGGGGCTGAACATTCAGTACTTC,CASSPDRGLNIQYF
-,TRBV7-8,17,-,TRBJ2-2,TGTGCCAGCAGCTTAGCGTTGGGGCTCGCGAACACCGGGGAGCTGTTTTTT,CASSLALGLANTGELFF
TRBD1,TRBV10-3,13,-,TRBJ2-7,TGTGCCATCAACCGACAGGGGGTCGACGAGCAGTACTTC,CAINRQGVDEQYF
TRBD1,TRBV14,16,-,TRBJ2-2,TGTGCCAGCAGCCAAGTTTTGGGACAGGGGGCCGGGGAGCTGTTTTTT,CASSQVLGQGAGELFF
-,TRBV4-1,17,once,TRBJ2-7,TGCGCCAGCAGCCAAGATCTTGGAGGGCCGGTCGCCTACGAGCAGTACTTC,CASSQDLGGPVAYEQYF
TRBD1,TRBV6-2/TRBV6-3,15,-,TRBJ1-2,TGTGCCAGCAGTTTGACAGGGGGCGGAATCTATGGCTACACCTTC,CASSLTGGGIYGYTF
-,TRBV18,15,-,TRBJ2-1,TGTGCCAGCTCACCACAAAGCCGAATTACCGGTGAGCAGTTCTTC,CASSPQSRITGEQFF
-,TRBV2,15,once,TRBJ1-2,TGTGCCAGCAGTGAGATACTAGGAGCTGGCTATGGCTACACCTTC,CASSEILGAGYGYTF
TRBD2,TRBV2,15,-,TRBJ2-1,TGTGCCAGCAGTGACCCCAGCGGGGTGAGCGATGAGCAGTTCTTC,CASSDPSGVSDEQFF
TRBD2,TRBV9,14,-,TRBJ2-1,TGTGCCAGCAGCGTAGGCGGGACTAGCAATGAGCAGTTCTTC,CASSVGGTSNEQFF
TRBD2,TRBV10-3,15,-,TRBJ2-3,TGTGCCATCAGCCCGGGTAGCGGGAGAACAGATACGCAGTATTTT,CAISPGSGRTDTQYF
-,TRBV7-9,15,few,TRBJ2-7,TGTGCCAGCAGCTTATCACAGACCCACTCCTACGAGCAGTACTTC,CASSLSQTHSYEQYF
TRBD2,TRBV3-1/TRBV3-2,13,-,TRBJ2-5,TGTGCCAGCAGGCTAGCGGGGGGCCGGACCCAGTACTTC,CASRLAGGRTQYF
-,TRBV10-3,14,-,TRBJ1-6,TGTGCCATCAGTGAGTCGAGTCGTTTATCACCCCTCCACTTT,CAISESSRLSPLHF
TRBD1,TRBV7-3,15,-,TRBJ2-7,TGTGCCAGCAGCTTAGGTCGACAGGGATTCTACGAGCAGTACTTC,CASSLGRQGFYEQYF
-,TRBV28,12,-,TRBJ2-7,TGTGCCAGCACCCGCGGCCCCCCTGGGCAGTACTTC,CASTRGPPGQYF
TRBD1,TRBV5-4,15,-,TRBJ2-1,TGTGCCAGCAGCCGGGACAGGGGAGGATACAATGAGCAGTTCTTC,CASSRDRGGYNEQFF
TRBD2,TRBV5-4,16,-,TRBJ2-1,TGTGCCAGCAGCTTGGGTAGCGGGGGGAGATACAATGAGCAGTTCTTC,CASSLGSGGRYNEQFF
TRBD1,TRBV19,14,-,TRBJ1-5,TGTGCCAGTAGTACACAGACAGGGGGACAGCCCCAGCATTTT,CASSTQTGGQPQHF
TRBD1,TRBV20-1,13,-,TRBJ1-2,TGCAGTGCTAGTGGACAGGGAAGAGATGGCTACACCTTC,CSASGQGRDGYTF
TRBD1,TRBV5-4,14,-,TRBJ1-2,TGTGCCAGCAGCTTTCAGGACAGGCAAGACGGCTACACCTTC,CASSFQDRQDGYTF
TRBD2,TRBV6-2/TRBV6-3,15,-,TRBJ2-7,TGTGCCAGCAGCATGGGACTAGCGGGCCGCTACGAGCAGTACTTC,CASSMGLAGRYEQYF
-,TRBV7-3,14,-,TRBJ2-1,TGTGCCAGCAGCTTTAGGGGGAGCAACAATGAGCAGTTCTTC,CASSFRGSNNEQFF
-,TRBV10-3,16,-,TRBJ2-4,TGTGCCATCAGTGAGTTAAGGGGTCTGGGCAAAAACATTCAGTACTTC,CAISELRGLGKNIQYF
-,TRBV3-1/TRBV3-2,18,-,TRBJ1-2,TGTGCCAGCAGCCAAGATTTTTTCGTCTCAGGGGCTAACTATGGCTACACCTTC,CASSQDFFVSGANYGYTF
-,TRBV7-3,15,-,TRBJ2-3,TGTGCCAGCAGCTTGGGCGGGACCCGCACAGATACGCAGTATTTT,CASSLGGTRTDTQYF
-,TRBV7-2,14,-,TRBJ2-5,TGTGCCAGCAGCTATAGGTCCTGGAGAGAGACCCAGTACTTC,CASSYRSWRETQYF
-,TRBV24-1,17,-,TRBJ2-7,TGTGCCACCAGTGATTTAGGGGACACCCGACCTACCTACGAGCAGTACTTC,CATSDLGDTRPTYEQYF
-,TRBV6-5,15,-,TRBJ2-7,TGTGCCAGCGGCCAAATCCACGGGAGTCCCTACGAGCAGTACTTC,CASGQIHGSPYEQYF
TRBD2,TRBV6-5,14,-,TRBJ2-1,TGTGCCAGCATCGGACTAGCGGCCTACAATGAGCAGTTCTTC,CASIGLAAYNEQFF
TRBD2,TRBV7-9,15,-,TRBJ2-3,TGTGCCAGCAGCTTAGATCTAGCGGGGGCAGATACGCAGTATTTT,CASSLDLAGADTQYF
TRBD1,TRBV5-1,14,once,TRBJ1-1,TGCGCCAGCAGCTCCGGACAGGGGGACACTGAAGCTTTCTTT,CASSSGQGDTEAFF
-,TRBV7-2,14,-,TRBJ1-1,TGTGCCAGCAGCCCCTTTAGCTCGGGCACTGAAGCTTTCTTT,CASSPFSSGTEAFF
-,TRBV27,15,-,TRBJ1-2,TGTGCCAGCAGTTTATTAAGCTCCCCCAACTATGGCTACACCTTC,CASSLLSSPNYGYTF
-,TRBV7-9,12,-,TRBJ1-2,TGTGCCAGCAGCCCGGGAACAAGTGGCTACACCTTC,CASSPGTSGYTF
TRBD1,TRBV27,16,-,TRBJ2-7,TGTGCCAGCAGTAGAGAAGGGACAGGGTTTTTCTACGAGCAGTACTTC,CASSREGTGFFYEQYF
-,TRBV5-1,13,-,TRBJ2-5,TGCGCCAGCAGCCCAGAGGGAGACCCAGTGTACTACTTC,CASSPEGDPVYYF
TRBD2,TRBV5-1,16,-,TRBJ2-5,TGCGCCAGCAGCCCGGTCGGGAGGGCCGAAGTGGAGACCCAGTACTTC,CASSPVGRAEVETQYF
TRBD1,TRBV3-1/TRBV3-2,19,-,TRBJ2-4,TGTGCCAGCAGCCCCCGGGACAGGGTAGGAGGTTGGGCCAAAAACATTCAGTACTTC,CASSPRDRVGGWAKNIQYF
-,TRBV5-6,15,-,TRBJ2-7,TGTGCCAGCAGCTCCCCCTGGGGAGACTCCTACGAGCAGTACTTC,CASSSPWGDSYEQYF
-,TRBV5-4,14,-,TRBJ2-7,TGTGCCAGCAGCCTCAGAGACAAATCCTACGAGCAGTACTTC,CASSLRDKSYEQYF
-,TRBV9,12,few,TRBJ1-2,TGTGCCAGCAGCGTGGAGGACTATGGCTACACCTTC,CASSVEDYGYTF
TRBD1,TRBV30,11,-,TRBJ1-1,TGTGCCTGGAGTGTACTGGGGGACAGATCGTTT,CAWSVLGDRSF
-,TRBV28,14,once,TRBJ1-1,TGTGCCAGCACTCTAAGCCCCACGTGGACTGAAGCTTTCTTT,CASTLSPTWTEAFF
-,TRBV24-1,14,-,TRBJ1-5,TGTGCCACCAGTGGAGCGGGGGAGGGTCAGCCCCAGCATTTT,CATSGAGEGQPQHF
TRBD1,TRBV28,15,few,TRBJ1-2,TGTGCCAGCAGTTTACTGGACAGGGTTTCCTATGGCTACACCTTC,CASSLLDRVSYGYTF